The 18 T cell receptor beta chains in this list originate from one sample, sequenced in a study of blood T cell repertoires in COVID-19. TCRdb keeps only in-frame clones here, not all; method: immunoSEQ multiplex PCR. The sample has about 120,000 clones; roughly 85% are singletons. The sequencing sample was made of peripheral blood. Receptor source: a man at least 80 years old with acute or convalescent COVID-19.

The chain joins TRBV28 to TRBJ1-1; D is uncertain. The CDR3 runs 13 residues. Germline V lookup: CDR1 MDHEN, CDR2 SYDVKM. V lost 3 bases, J lost 2 bases, and 7 bases lay in between. The CDR3 DNA reads as TGTGCCAGCAGTTTGTACACCAACACTGAAGCTTTCTTT. Translating gives CASSLYTNTEAFF.

This clone appeared a few times. Here the CDR3 DNA reads TGCGCCAGCAGTCAATCTTGGCAGGAAGGTGCTGAAGCTTTCTTT. It encodes CASSQSWQEGAEAFF. The chain links TRBV23-1 to TRBJ1-1, with D hard to call. TRBV23-1 counts as an open reading frame of uncertain function. Deletions cut 0 bases from V and 6 bases from J, with 14 bases between. The CDR3 is 15 amino acids.

This chain links TRBV6-5 with TRBJ1-4; D is perhaps TRBD1 (5 bases). The CDR3 consists of 13 residues. Trimming stripped 5 bases from V and 7 bases from J, with 11 bases between. Germline assignment: CDR1 MNHEY and CDR2 SVGAGI. The CDR3 is CASSPRVREKLFF. The DNA of the CDR3 is TGTGCCAGCAGTCCCAGGGTTCGTGAAAAACTGTTTTTT.

J is TRBJ1-1 and V is TRBV11-2; 8 bases are a match to TRBD1. CDR3 length: 17 amino acids. CDR1 and CDR2 from the germline V gene are SGHAT and FQNNGV. After removal of 2 bases from V and 4 bases from J, the junction contained 12 bases not matched to a gene. DNA of the CDR3: TGTGCCAGCAGCTTAACCGGGACAGGCTTAGCCGGCACTGAAGCTTTCTTT. Protein sequence: CASSLTGTGLAGTEAFF.

The chain uses TRBV7-9 and TRBJ2-2; weak D call: TRBD2 (6 bases). V lost 1 base and J lost 3, with 12 bases in between. The CDR3 has 16 residues. Germline assignment: CDR1 SEHNR and CDR2 FQNEAQ (reference sequence). Here the CDR3 DNA reads TGTGCCAGCAGCTTAGGGCGGGGATTGGACACCGGGGAGCTGTTTTTT. It specifies CASSLGRGLDTGELFF.

This chain joins TRBV2 and TRBJ2-2; 11 bases are shared with TRBD2. Germline CDR1 SNHLY, CDR2 FYNNEI. The CDR3 runs to 15 residues. Trimming cost V 7 bases and J 5 bases; bases outside gene matches: 6. The CDR3 reads CASIPGLAVTGELFF. For the CDR3, the DNA is TGTGCCAGCATTCCGGGACTAGCGGTTACCGGGGAGCTGTTTTTT.

The chain recombines TRBV4-3 with TRBJ1-6, with D perhaps TRBD1 (5 bases). Germline CDR1 reads LGHNA; CDR2 reads YSLEER. CDR3 length equals 15 residues. The V and J ends lost 2 bases and 9 bases respectively, with 14 bases between them. As DNA, the CDR3 is TGCGCCAGCAGCCAACTCGCAGGGATTGGTTCACCCCTCCACTTT. Protein product: CASSQLAGIGSPLHF.

The chain carries TRBV5-1 and TRBJ1-2; D call uncertain. CDR3 length: 15 residues. Germline V gene lookup returns CDR1 SGHRS and CDR2 YFSETQ. Between the trimmed V and J ends, which lost 0 bases and 5 bases, there was a span of 14 bases. In DNA, the CDR3 is TGCGCCAGCAGCTTGGTTACGGGTTTTGTTTATGGCTACACCTTC. Translated, it gives CASSLVTGFVYGYTF.

The rearrangement uses TRBV27 and TRBJ2-1, with 10 bases aligning to TRBD2. V lost 3 bases to trimming and J lost 3 bases; unmatched junction nucleotides: 8. The germline gives CDR1 MNHEY, CDR2 SMNVEV (reference sequence). The CDR3 runs to 17 residues. The CDR3 spells CASSLNKGLAIYNEQFF. CDR3 coding DNA: TGTGCCAGCAGTTTGAATAAGGGACTAGCGATCTACAATGAGCAGTTCTTC.

The chain joins TRBV5-1 to TRBJ1-1; D perhaps matches TRBD1 (6 bases). The CDR3 has 17 amino acids. The V end was cut by 0 bases, the J end by 6 bases, with 21 bases between. Per germline, CDR1 SGHRS and CDR2 YFSETQ. CDR3 sequence (DNA): TGCGCCAGCAGCTTGGCCCAACCGGGGGGCAAAGACGCTGAAGCTTTCTTT. Translated, it gives CASSLAQPGGKDAEAFF.

The gene calls are TRBV5-8 and TRBJ2-1, with D perhaps matching TRBD1 (6 bases). CDR3 length: 15 residues. Trimming took off 0 bases at V and 4 bases at J, with 11 bases between the two ends. Germline values: CDR1 SGHTS, CDR2 YDEGEE. The CDR3 loop reads CASSLGGTTYNEQFF. The CDR3 nucleotides read TGTGCCAGCAGCTTGGGTGGGACAACTTACAATGAGCAGTTCTTC.

This clone occurred a few times. The gene calls are TRBV3-1 (or the pseudogene TRBV3-2) and TRBJ2-7, with 9 bases lining up with TRBD1. Trimming cost V 1 base and J 6 bases; bases outside gene matches: 10. CDR1 and CDR2 from the germline V gene are LGHDT and YNNKEL (reference sequence). This CDR3 is 16 amino acids long. The CDR3 is CASSQVPGTGKVEQYF. CDR3 coding DNA: TGTGCCAGCAGCCAAGTCCCAGGGACAGGGAAGGTCGAGCAGTACTTC.

In this sample, this clone turned up a few times. The chain joins TRBV7-3 to TRBJ2-1; 12 bases line up with TRBD2. The CDR3 is 16 residues long. CDR1 is SGHTA, CDR2 FQGTGA, per germline. V lost 4 bases and J lost 10; bases outside the gene matches: 11. CDR3 sequence (DNA): TGTGCCAGCAGCTCAAGACTAGCGGGAGAGCTAGGGGAGCAGTTCTTC. Protein: CASSSRLAGELGEQFF. The full variable domain, its missing parts supplied by reference TRBV7-3 and TRBJ2-1, is GAGVSQTPSNKVTEKGKYVELRCDPISGHTALYWYRQSLGQGPEFLIYFQGTGAADDSGLPNDRFFAVRPEGSVSTLKIQRTERGDSAVYLCASSSRLAGELGEQFFGPGTRLTVL.

The rearrangement uses TRBV27 and TRBJ1-6; D ambiguous. CDR1 and CDR2 from the germline V gene are MNHEY and SMNVEV (reference sequence). This CDR3 is 15 amino acids long. Trimming took 2 bases from V and 9 from J, leaving 14 bases between them. DNA of the CDR3: TGTGCCAGCAGTTTAACTGTCTTCACGAGTTCACCCCTCCACTTT. Translation: CASSLTVFTSSPLHF.

The chain has TRBV20-1 and TRBJ2-2; 11 bases are shared with TRBD1. Unmatched junction bases numbered 10, after V lost 3 bases and J lost 4 bases. Germline V gives CDR1 DFQATT, CDR2 SNEGSKA (reference sequence). This CDR3 is 17 amino acids long. The CDR3 DNA follows: TGCAGTGCTAGTTCCAGCCTCGGGACAGGGGGCACCGGGGAGCTGTTTTTT. This sequence encodes CSASSSLGTGGTGELFF.

The V call is TRBV4-1, the J call TRBJ2-1; D is perhaps TRBD1 (6 bases). Per germline, CDR1 MGHRA and CDR2 YSYEKL. This CDR3 comprises 13 residues. Trimming cost V 4 bases and J 5 bases, with 9 bases left between them. DNA of the CDR3: TGCGCCAGCAGCCGGACAGTTGACAATGAGCAGTTCTTC. Translation: CASSRTVDNEQFF.

V is TRBV5-1 and J is TRBJ2-3; D call uncertain. The V gene's germline CDR1 is SGHRS and CDR2 YFSETQ. The CDR3 runs to 11 residues. V dropped 1 base and J dropped 6 bases, with 3 bases sitting between them. CDR3 amino acids: CASSLSDTQYF. The CDR3 DNA reads TGCGCCAGCAGCTTGTCGGATACGCAGTATTTT.

The table lists this clone with a few counts. The chain recombines TRBV6-5 with TRBJ1-5; D is possibly TRBD1 (6 bases). CDR1 is MNHEY and CDR2 is SVGAGI in the germline V gene. Between the trimmed V and J ends, which lost 5 bases and 15 bases, there was a span of 14 bases. The CDR3 is 11 amino acids. CDR3 amino acids: CASSTTGWRHF. CDR3 coding DNA: TGTGCCAGCAGTACAACAGGGTGGAGGCATTTT.